One sample yielded the 9 T cell receptor beta chains listed below, sequenced in a study of PD-L1 blockade in urothelial cancer. Assay: immunoSEQ multiplex PCR; the TCRdb copy retains only in-frame clones and omits some. The data contain tens of thousands of clones, approximately 82% of them seen just once; the ten biggest clones take up about 30%. The source material was PBMCs, sampled around atezolizumab (anti-PD-L1) treatment. These receptors came from a man aged 55-75 years with urothelial cancer.

The chain couples TRBV11-1 to TRBJ2-4; TRBD1 agrees at 7 bases. The CDR3 extends over 14 amino acids. CDR1 is SGHAT, CDR2 FQDESV, per germline (reference sequence). The V segment lost 5 bases and the J segment 7 bases; nucleotides outside the gene matches: 8. The CDR3 region is CASSPWGQNNIQYF. CDR3 bases: TGTGCCAGCAGCCCTTGGGGACAGAATAACATTCAGTACTTC.

The chain joins TRBV5-6 to TRBJ2-7; TRBD1 might be the D (6 bases). Deletions cut 3 bases from V and 0 bases from J, with 25 bases between. The CDR3 runs to 19 residues. CDR1 SGHDT and CDR2 YYEEEE come from the germline V gene. CDR3 in DNA: TGTGCCAGCAGCTCGGTCTACTCCATGACAGGAAGGGACTCCTACGAGCAGTACTTC. It is translated as CASSSVYSMTGRDSYEQYF.

The chain employs TRBV14 and TRBJ2-4; 9 bases agree with TRBD1. This CDR3 region has 19 residues. V trimming: 0 bases; J trimming: 1 base; junction bases outside the gene matches: 10. CDR1 and CDR2 from the germline V gene are SGHDN and FVKESK. CDR3 sequence (DNA): TGTGCCAGCAGCCAAGATCGGGTTTGGGACAGGGAGGCCAAAAACATTCAGTACTTC. Protein product: CASSQDRVWDREAKNIQYF.

This chain connects TRBV2 to TRBJ1-1; 8 nucleotides align to TRBD1. V dropped 6 bases and J dropped 6; count of bases not matched to a gene: 12. The CDR3 has 15 amino acids. Germline V gene lookup returns CDR1 SNHLY and CDR2 FYNNEI. CDR3 sequence reads: CASRRDPGTGAEAFF. For the CDR3, the DNA is TGTGCCAGCAGGAGAGATCCCGGGACAGGCGCTGAAGCTTTCTTT.

The CDR3 bases are TGCGCCAGCAGTGGAACCCAGGGCACTGAAGCTTTCTTT. Its translation is CASSGTQGTEAFF. V is TRBV10-1 and J is TRBJ1-1; the D gene is possibly TRBD1 (5 bases). V was clipped by 4 bases and J by 4 bases, with 10 bases between them. The V gene's germline CDR1 is WNHNN and CDR2 SYGVQD (reference sequence). This CDR3 spans 13 amino acids.

Here the CDR3 DNA reads TGTGCCAGCAGGGAAAGAGGGAGCAATGAGCAGTTCTTC. As protein: CASRERGSNEQFF. This sequence joins TRBV25-1 and TRBJ2-1; the D gene is possibly TRBD2 (5 bases). The ends were cut back, 6 bases at V and 6 bases at J, with 12 bases in the middle. The CDR3 runs 13 residues. Germline V gene data show CDR1 as MGHDK and CDR2 as SYGVNS. The complete variable domain, with remaining parts taken from reference TRBV25-1 and TRBJ2-1, reads EADIYQTPRYLVIGTGKKITLECSQTMGHDKMYWYQQDPGMELHLIHYSYGVNSTEKGDLSSESTVSRIRTEHFPLTLESARPSHTSQYLCASRERGSNEQFFGPGTRLTVL.

This chain connects TRBV4-1 to TRBJ1-4, with 8 bases matching TRBD1. Germline CDR1 and CDR2: MGHRA and YSYEKL. Trimming removed 5 bases from V and 6 bases from J; junction bases left unmatched: 5. The CDR3 has 14 residues. CDR3 DNA: TGCGCCAGCAGCGGCCGGGACAGGCATGAAAAACTGTTTTTT. It is translated as CASSGRDRHEKLFF.

The gene calls are TRBV27 and TRBJ2-5; 11 bases fit TRBD1. The germline gives CDR1 MNHEY, CDR2 SMNVEV (reference sequence). J was trimmed by 3 bases and V by 7 bases; bases with no gene match: 4. The CDR3 spans 14 residues. The CDR3 reads CASTGGQGEETQYF. The CDR3 region has the DNA TGTGCCAGCACCGGGGGACAGGGGGAAGAGACCCAGTACTTC.

The chain employs TRBV4-1 and TRBJ2-7; TRBD2 is a possible D gene (6 bases). The germline V gene has CDR1 MGHRA and CDR2 YSYEKL. This CDR3 has 15 amino acids. The V end lost 0 bases, the J end lost 0 bases, and 9 bases lay between the germline ends. The chain's CDR3 is CASSQDVGLSYEQYF. DNA of the CDR3: TGCGCCAGCAGCCAAGATGTGGGACTCTCCTACGAGCAGTACTTC.